What follows is one T cell receptor (beta chain) and its context. Antigen specificity is unknown. No infections or other immune events were documented during collection. This record belongs to a study of identifying expanded T cells in peripheral blood. Produced via immunoSEQ multiplex PCR; TCRdb's table is partial and in-frame only. Among about 78,000 clones listed, more than 70% were seen once. The study, taken as a whole, reports: Clone count variance between roughly 2-week samples rose with total template count. Over two and four weeks, about 17 and 20 clones changed, versus approximately 1.2 between replicates.

V shed 2 bases and J shed 4 bases, with 6 bases lying between them. CDR3 length: 13 amino acids. CDR1 is ENHRY and CDR2 is SYGVKD in the germline V gene. The genes are TRBV10-3 and TRBJ1-5; no definite D call. Sequencing was carried out using blood. The sequence was obtained from a person aged 18 to 75 in good health. The CDR3 loop is CAISEVGNQPQHF. CDR3 bases: TGTGCCATCAGTGAGGTCGGAAATCAGCCCCAGCATTTT.